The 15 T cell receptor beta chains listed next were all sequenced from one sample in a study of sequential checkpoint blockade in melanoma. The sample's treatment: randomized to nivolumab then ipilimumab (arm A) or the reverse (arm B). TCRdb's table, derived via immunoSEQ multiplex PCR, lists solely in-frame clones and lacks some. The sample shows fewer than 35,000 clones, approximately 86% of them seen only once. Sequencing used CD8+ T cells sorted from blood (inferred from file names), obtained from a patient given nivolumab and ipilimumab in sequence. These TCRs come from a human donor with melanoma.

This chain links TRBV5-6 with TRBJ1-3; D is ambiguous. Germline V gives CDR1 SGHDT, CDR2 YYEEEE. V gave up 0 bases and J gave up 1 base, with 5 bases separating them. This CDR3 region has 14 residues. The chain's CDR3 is CASSLGQSGNTIYF. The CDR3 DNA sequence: TGTGCCAGCAGCTTGGGTCAATCTGGAAACACCATATATTTT.

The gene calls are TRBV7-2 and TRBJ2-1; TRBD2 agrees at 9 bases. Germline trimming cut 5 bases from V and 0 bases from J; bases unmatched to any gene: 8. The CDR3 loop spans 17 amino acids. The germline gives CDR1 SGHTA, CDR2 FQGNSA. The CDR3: CASSTIAGAHSYNEQFF. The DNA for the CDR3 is TGTGCCAGCAGCACAATAGCGGGAGCGCACTCCTACAATGAGCAGTTCTTC. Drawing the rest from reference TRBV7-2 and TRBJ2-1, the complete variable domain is GAGVSQSPSNKVTEKGKDVELRCDPISGHTALYWYRQSLGQGLEFLIYFQGNSAPDKSGLPSDRFSAERTGGSVSTLTIQRTQQEDSAVYLCASSTIAGAHSYNEQFFGPGTRLTVL.

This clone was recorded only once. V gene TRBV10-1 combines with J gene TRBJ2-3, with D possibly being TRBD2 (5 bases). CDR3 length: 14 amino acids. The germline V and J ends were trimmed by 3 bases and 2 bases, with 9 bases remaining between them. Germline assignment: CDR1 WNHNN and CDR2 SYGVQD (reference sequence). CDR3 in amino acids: CASSDLAPTDTQYF. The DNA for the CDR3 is TGCGCCAGCAGTGATCTAGCACCCACAGATACGCAGTATTTT.

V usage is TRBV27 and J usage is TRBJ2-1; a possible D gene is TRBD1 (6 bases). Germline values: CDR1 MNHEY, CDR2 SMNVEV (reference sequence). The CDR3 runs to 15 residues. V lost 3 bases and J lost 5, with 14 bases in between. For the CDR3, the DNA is TGTGCCAGCAGTTTTGTACAGGGTAGGAACAATGAGCAGTTCTTC. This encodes CASSFVQGRNNEQFF.

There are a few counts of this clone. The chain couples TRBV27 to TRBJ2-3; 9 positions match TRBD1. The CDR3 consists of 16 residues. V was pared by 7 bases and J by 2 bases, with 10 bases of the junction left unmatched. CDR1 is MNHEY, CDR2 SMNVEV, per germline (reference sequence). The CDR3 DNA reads TGTGCCAGCAACTTGGGGACAGGGAAGTTCACAGATACGCAGTATTTT. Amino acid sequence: CASNLGTGKFTDTQYF.

As DNA, the CDR3 is TGTGCCAGCAGTTTTTGGCCCGGGTACGAGCAGTACTTC. Translation: CASSFWPGYEQYF. This chain uses TRBV28 with TRBJ2-7; D ambiguous. Germline values: CDR1 MDHEN, CDR2 SYDVKM. V lost 3 bases, J lost 4 bases, and 10 bases lay in between. The CDR3 length is 13 residues.

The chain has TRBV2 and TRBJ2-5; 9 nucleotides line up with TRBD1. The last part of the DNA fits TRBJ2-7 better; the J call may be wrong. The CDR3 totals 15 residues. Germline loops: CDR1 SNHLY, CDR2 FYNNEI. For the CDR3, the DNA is TGTGCCAGCAGTGAAGACGGGACAGGGACCTACGAGCAGTACTTC. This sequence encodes CASSEDGTGTYEQYF.

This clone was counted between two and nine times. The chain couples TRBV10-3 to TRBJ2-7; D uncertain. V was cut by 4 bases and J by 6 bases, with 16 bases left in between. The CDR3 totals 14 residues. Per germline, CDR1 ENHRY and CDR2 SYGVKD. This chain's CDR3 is CAISGVGQTGEQYF. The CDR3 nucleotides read TGTGCCATCAGTGGGGTGGGCCAGACCGGCGAGCAGTACTTC.

CDR3: CASSWNPGQGASLNEKLFF. In nucleotides, the CDR3 is TGTGCCAGCAGCTGGAACCCGGGACAGGGGGCCAGTCTTAATGAAAAACTGTTTTTT. The chain carries TRBV5-5 and TRBJ1-4; 12 bases match TRBD1. CDR1 SGHKS and CDR2 YYEKEE come from the germline V gene (reference sequence). V lost 3 bases and J lost 4; bases outside the gene matches: 13. The CDR3 runs 19 residues.

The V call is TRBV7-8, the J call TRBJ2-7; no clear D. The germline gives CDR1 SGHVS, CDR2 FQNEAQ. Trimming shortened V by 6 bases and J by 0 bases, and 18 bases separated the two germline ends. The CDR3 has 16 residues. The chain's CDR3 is CASSMLSLRTSYEQYF. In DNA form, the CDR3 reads TGTGCCAGCAGTATGTTAAGTCTCAGAACCTCCTACGAGCAGTACTTC.

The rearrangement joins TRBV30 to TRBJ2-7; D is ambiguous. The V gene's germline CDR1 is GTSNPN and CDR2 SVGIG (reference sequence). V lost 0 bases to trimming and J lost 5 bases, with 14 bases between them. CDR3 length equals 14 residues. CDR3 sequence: CAWSVPPARNEQYF. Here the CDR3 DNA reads TGTGCCTGGAGTGTACCCCCGGCGAGGAACGAGCAGTACTTC.

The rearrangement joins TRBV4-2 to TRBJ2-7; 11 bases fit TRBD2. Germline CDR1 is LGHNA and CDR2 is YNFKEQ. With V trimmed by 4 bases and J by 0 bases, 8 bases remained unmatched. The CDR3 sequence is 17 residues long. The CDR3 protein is CASSPRLAGLSSYEQYF. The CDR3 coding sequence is TGTGCCAGCAGCCCCAGACTAGCGGGACTTTCCTCCTACGAGCAGTACTTC.

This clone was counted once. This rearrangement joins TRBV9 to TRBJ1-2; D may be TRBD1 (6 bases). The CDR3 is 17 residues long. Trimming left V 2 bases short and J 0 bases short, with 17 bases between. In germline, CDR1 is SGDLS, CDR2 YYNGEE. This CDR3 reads CASSVGDNPRSNYGYTF. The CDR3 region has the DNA TGTGCCAGCAGCGTCGGGGACAATCCTAGGTCTAACTATGGCTACACCTTC.

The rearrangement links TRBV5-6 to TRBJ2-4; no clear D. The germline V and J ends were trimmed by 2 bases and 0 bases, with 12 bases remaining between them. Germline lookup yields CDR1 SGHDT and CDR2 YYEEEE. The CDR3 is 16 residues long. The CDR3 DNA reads TGTGCCAGCAGCTTCTCTCTACCTATAGCCAAAAACATTCAGTACTTC. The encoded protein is CASSFSLPIAKNIQYF.

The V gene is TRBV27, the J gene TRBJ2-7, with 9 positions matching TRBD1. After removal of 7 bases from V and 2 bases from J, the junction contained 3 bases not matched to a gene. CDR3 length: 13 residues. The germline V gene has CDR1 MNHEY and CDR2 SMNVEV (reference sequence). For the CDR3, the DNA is TGTGCCAGCACCGACAGGGGGACCTACGAGCAGTACTTC. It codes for CASTDRGTYEQYF.